The 24 T cell receptor beta chains below come from one sample, sequenced in a study of cytomegalovirus exposure and HLA in healthy donors. 60 Vbeta and 13 Jbeta primers were used in PCR. Repertoires were generated with immunoSEQ multiplex PCR, while TCRdb's copy carries only in-frame clones and drops some. This table holds 130,000 to 150,000 clones, about three fifths found once. Sequenced material: PBMCs. The receptors stem from a woman in her twenties or thirties in good health and CMV-seropositive.

The chain recombines TRBV19 with TRBJ1-2, with 7 bases aligning to TRBD1. Per the germline V gene, CDR1 is LNHDA and CDR2 is SQIVND (reference sequence). J gave up 4 bases and V 7 bases, and 6 bases lay outside the gene matches. The CDR3 loop spans 13 amino acids. The CDR3 sequence is CASTSGGTYGYTF. The CDR3, as DNA: TGTGCCAGTACGTCAGGGGGAACCTATGGCTACACCTTC.

The rearrangement links TRBV6-1 to TRBJ1-2; 9 bases line up with TRBD1. Germline V gene lookup returns CDR1 MNHNS and CDR2 SASEGT. This CDR3 comprises 15 residues. Trimming at V came to 3 bases and at J to 3 bases, leaving 5 bases not matched to a gene. This CDR3 reads CASSDSWTGDYGYTF. CDR3 bases: TGTGCCAGCAGTGATTCTTGGACAGGGGACTATGGCTACACCTTC.

The chain uses TRBV4-1 and TRBJ2-1, with TRBD2 identical over 10 bases. The germline V gene encodes CDR1 MGHRA and CDR2 YSYEKL. J was trimmed by 8 bases and V by 4 bases; bases with no gene match: 17. The CDR3 extends over 18 amino acids. In DNA, the CDR3 is TGCGCCAGCAGCCCCGGAGGAGCGGGGGGGGCACCCTTCGATGAGCAGTTCTTC. Its translation: CASSPGGAGGAPFDEQFF.

The rearrangement uses TRBV27 and TRBJ1-2; D call uncertain. The V end was cut by 6 bases, the J end by 5 bases, with 13 bases between. Germline V lookup: CDR1 MNHEY, CDR2 SMNVEV (reference sequence). There are 13 residues in the CDR3. The CDR3 coding sequence is TGTGCCAGCAGCGCCAGTGATTTTTATGGCTACACCTTC. It specifies CASSASDFYGYTF.

This clone was picked up a small number of times. The chain employs TRBV30 and TRBJ2-7; TRBD2 matches at 7 bases. Trimming took 0 bases from V and 6 from J; bases not matched to a gene: 5. CDR1 is GTSNPN, CDR2 SVGIG, per germline (reference sequence). This CDR3 region has 13 residues. CDR3 region: CAWSVGLAVEQYF. The CDR3 nucleotides read TGTGCCTGGAGTGTAGGGCTAGCGGTCGAGCAGTACTTC.

V usage is TRBV5-1 and J usage is TRBJ1-4, with 9 bases that match TRBD1. Germline loops: CDR1 SGHRS, CDR2 YFSETQ. V shed 3 bases, J shed 9 bases, and the junction held 3 bases outside the gene matches. This CDR3 contains 13 residues. In nucleotides, the CDR3 is TGCGCCAGCAGCTGGGACAGGGCCCAAAAACTGTTTTTT. Translation: CASSWDRAQKLFF.

This clone was found a few times. This chain uses TRBV6-5 with TRBJ1-2, with 7 bases identical to TRBD1. J lost 7 bases, V lost 4 bases, and 3 bases had no gene match. Germline-derived CDR1 and CDR2 are MNHEY and SVGAGI. This CDR3 has 12 amino acids. The CDR3 loop is CASSSTGTGYTF. The CDR3 DNA sequence: TGTGCCAGCAGTTCGACAGGGACTGGCTACACCTTC.

The chain is built from TRBV29-1 and TRBJ2-5; D is unresolved. This CDR3 contains 13 residues. Germline V gene data show CDR1 as SQVTM and CDR2 as ANQGSEA. V dropped 3 bases and J dropped 4 bases, with 12 bases sitting between them. The CDR3 DNA sequence: TGCAGCGTTGAGAGACAATCCAGAGAGACCCAGTACTTC. Translated: CSVERQSRETQYF.

The V call is TRBV6-1, the J call TRBJ1-2; 8 nucleotides align to TRBD1. The CDR3 runs 14 residues. The V gene end was trimmed by 8 bases and the J gene end by 1 base; junction bases not matched to a gene: 6. CDR1 and CDR2 from the germline V gene are MNHNS and SASEGT. This CDR3 is CASLTGGINYGYTF. The CDR3 DNA is TGTGCCAGCCTTACAGGGGGGATTAACTATGGCTACACCTTC.

The chain couples TRBV6-6 to TRBJ2-1; 9 bases are shared with TRBD2. V gave up 7 bases and J gave up 3 bases; unmatched junction bases: 10. CDR3 length equals 16 residues. From germline, CDR1 is MNHNY and CDR2 SVGAGI (reference sequence). DNA for the CDR3: TGTGCCAGCACCGACTCCTCTAGCGGGATCTACAATGAGCAGTTCTTC. It specifies CASTDSSSGIYNEQFF.

This chain joins TRBV18 and TRBJ1-4; no reliable D call. There are 15 residues in the CDR3. Germline V gives CDR1 KGHSH, CDR2 LQKENI. V lost 2 bases to trimming and J lost 4 bases, with 11 bases between them. CDR3 sequence reads: CASSPALLSNEKLFF. In DNA, the CDR3 is TGTGCCAGCTCACCAGCTCTCCTGAGTAATGAAAAACTGTTTTTT.

The rearrangement links TRBV28 to TRBJ1-5, with TRBD1 as a possible D gene (5 bases). Germline V lookup: CDR1 MDHEN, CDR2 SYDVKM. The CDR3 is 15 residues long. The V and J ends lost 3 bases and 6 bases respectively, with 15 bases between them. This CDR3 is CASSFGSGHGQPQHF. DNA of the CDR3: TGTGCCAGCAGTTTTGGCTCAGGGCATGGTCAGCCCCAGCATTTT.

This clone was seen more than once but under ten times. This chain links TRBV7-9 with TRBJ2-6; the D gene is possibly TRBD1 (5 bases). The germline V gene encodes CDR1 SEHNR and CDR2 FQNEAQ (reference sequence). V gave up 1 base and J gave up 4 bases, with 11 bases separating them. The CDR3 is 16 amino acids. CDR3 coding DNA: TGTGCCAGCAGCTTAGGGGGCATCATCGGGGCCAACGTCCTGACTTTC. This codes for CASSLGGIIGANVLTF.

This clone has just a few counts. The conserved phenylalanine or tryptophan normally closing the CDR3 is absent here, so this likely arose from a read error. The chain is built from TRBV14 and TRBJ1-6; TRBD1 is a possible D gene (5 bases). Germline CDR1 and CDR2: SGHDN and FVKESK. V lost 4 bases and J 8 bases, leaving 12 bases between the germline ends. The CDR3 is 14 residues long. CDR3 nucleotide sequence: TGTGCCAGCAGCCCCAGGGTTAGGTATTCACCCCTCCACCTT. This gives the protein CASSPRVRYSPLHL.

The table lists this clone with a few counts. V usage is TRBV5-1 and J usage is TRBJ2-7; D is perhaps TRBD1 (5 bases). Trimming took 0 bases from V and 1 from J, leaving 8 bases between them. CDR3 size: 14 residues. Germline lookup yields CDR1 SGHRS and CDR2 YFSETQ. In nucleotides, the CDR3 is TGCGCCAGCAGCTTGGCCGACAGTTCCTACGAGCAGTACTTC. Protein sequence: CASSLADSSYEQYF.

A few counts support this clone. The CDR3 is CASSFQGALGYTF. For the CDR3, the DNA is TGTGCCAGCAGCTTTCAGGGGGCTTTAGGCTACACCTTC. The rearrangement joins TRBV5-4 to TRBJ1-2; 8 nucleotides agree with TRBD1. J lost 8 bases, V lost 2 bases, and 5 bases had no gene match. Germline V gene data show CDR1 as SGHNT and CDR2 as YYREEE (reference sequence). The CDR3 totals 13 residues.

The J gene is TRBJ2-5, the V gene TRBV28; D may be TRBD1 (5 bases). The V gene lost 3 bases and the J gene lost 4 bases, with 9 bases spanning the gap. Germline assignment: CDR1 MDHEN and CDR2 SYDVKM. The CDR3 runs to 13 residues. In DNA, the CDR3 is TGTGCCAGCAGTTTGGGGCAGTTAGAGACCCAGTACTTC. It specifies CASSLGQLETQYF.

The CDR3 spells CALRGLALYEQYF. The CDR3 DNA reads as TGTGCCTTGCGGGGACTAGCGCTCTACGAGCAGTACTTC. The chain carries TRBV30 and TRBJ2-5; 10 positions match TRBD2. The closer fit of TRBJ2-7 to the DNA end suggests the J call may be wrong. The CDR3 runs 13 residues. Germline-derived CDR1 and CDR2 are GTSNPN and SVGIG (reference sequence).

The chain combines TRBV29-1 with TRBJ2-5; 10 bases align to TRBD1. Germline CDR1 SQVTM, CDR2 ANQGSEA. The ends lost 8 bases at V and 5 bases at J; junction bases unmatched: 8. The CDR3 is 13 amino acids. The CDR3 spells CSTGTGVWETQYF. CDR3 in DNA: TGCAGCACCGGGACAGGGGTATGGGAGACCCAGTACTTC. Drawing the rest from reference TRBV29-1 and TRBJ2-5, the complete variable domain is SAVISQKPSRDICQRGTSLTIQCQVDSQVTMMFWYRQQPGQSLTLIATANQGSEATYESGFVIDKFPISRPNLTFSTLTVSNMSPEDSSIYLCSTGTGVWETQYFGPGTRLLVL.

The chain recombines TRBV7-9 with TRBJ2-7; possibly TRBD2 for D (6 bases). The CDR3 is 15 amino acids. Germline CDR1 and CDR2: SEHNR and FQNEAQ (reference sequence). Between the trimmed V and J ends, which lost 1 base and 1 base, there was a span of 11 bases. The CDR3 DNA sequence: TGTGCCAGCAGCTTAGGTGGAGGGGCGTCCTACGAGCAGTACTTC. It translates to CASSLGGGASYEQYF.

This chain links TRBV6-5 with TRBJ2-5; TRBD1 might be the D (5 bases). This CDR3 region has 14 residues. Germline CDR1 and CDR2: MNHEY and SVGAGI. Trimming left V 3 bases short and J 0 bases short, with 8 bases between. The CDR3 bases are TGTGCCAGCAGTTATGACAGCAACCAAGAGACCCAGTACTTC. Translated: CASSYDSNQETQYF.

Concerning this clone itself: One end of the junction is discordant with germline, which a read error may explain. The gene calls are TRBV10-3 and TRBJ2-1, with D possibly matching TRBD2 (5 bases). This CDR3 contains 13 residues. Germline loops: CDR1 ENHRY, CDR2 SYGVKD. For the CDR3, the DNA is TGTGCCATCAGTGCCCCTAACGGGAATGGGCAGTTCTTC. It specifies CAISAPNGNGQFF.

The V call is TRBV18, the J call TRBJ1-3; maybe TRBD1 (5 bases). The germline V gene encodes CDR1 KGHSH and CDR2 LQKENI. Trimming stripped 3 bases from V and 2 bases from J, with 14 bases between. The length of the CDR3 is 16 residues. For the CDR3, the DNA is TGTGCCAGCTCACCCCAGGCCGTAGGGGCTGGAAACACCATATATTTT. Its translation: CASSPQAVGAGNTIYF. The entire variable domain, with the rest obtained from reference TRBV18 and TRBJ1-3, is as follows: NAGVMQNPRHLVRRRGQEARLRCSPMKGHSHVYWYRQLPEEGLKFMVYLQKENIIDESGMPKERFSAEFPKEGPSILRIQQVVRGDSAAYFCASSPQAVGAGNTIYFGEGSWLTVV.

This chain uses TRBV27 with TRBJ1-6; TRBD1 aligns across 7 bases. This CDR3 region has 17 residues. The V gene end was trimmed by 7 bases and the J gene end by 1 base; junction bases not matched to a gene: 10. Germline V gene sequence: CDR1 MNHEY, CDR2 SMNVEV (reference sequence). The CDR3 region has the DNA TGTGCCAGCACTTTGGCCGCAGGGGGGTCCTATAATTCACCCCTCCACTTT. It translates to CASTLAAGGSYNSPLHF.